This T cell receptor beta chain was recovered during a study of read filtering for tumor transcriptome and immune sequencing. Study-wide context: About 8 patients were R-ISS I, some 15 were R-ISS II, roughly 7 were R-ISS III.

The library was built from roughly 400 ng RNA with molecular barcoded adaptors for alpha/delta and beta/gamma chains. One entry per CDR3 protein, called by TCRdb with MiXCR from the reads. The sample carries approximately 140,000 distinct CDR3 sequences, 13% recorded once. General study points: Approximately 82% of IR-seq clonotypes had a single read, yet these held 3.5% to 4.5% of reads.

Trimming took off 7 bases at V and 10 bases at J, with 29 bases between the two ends. Germline loops: CDR1 SQVTM, CDR2 ANQGSEA. The CDR3 has 16 amino acids. In this sample, this clonotype turned up many times. Antigen: not known. This sequence originates from a donor older than 35 with multiple myeloma. This sequence joins TRBV29-1 and TRBJ2-1; D is uncertain. The sequenced sample consisted of a population of CD138-negative cells sorted from bone marrow. CDR3 sequence (DNA): TGCAGCGCCCGCCCCTTGGGTGGAGATCGGGTGGGAGAGCAGTTCTTC. Translation: CSARPLGGDRVGEQFF.